This T cell receptor (beta chain) came from a study of CD8 T cells in Susac syndrome. The CDR3 is 12 amino acids. Between the trimmed V and J ends, which lost 4 bases and 8 bases, there was a span of 12 bases. Germline V gene data show CDR1 as SGHRS and CDR2 as YFSETQ. It was with random hexamers that 0.5 to 1 ug RNA was reverse transcribed. TCRdb redid the calling of the immunoSEQ multiplex PCR reads with MiXCR, one entry per CDR3 protein. The table lists about 290,000 distinct CDR3 sequences, about 82% of them singletons. This clonotype was observed a single time. Sequencing of TCR beta drew on CD8+ and CD4+ T cells from blood. CD8+ and CD4+ T cells were negatively isolated; TEMRA cells were FACS-enriched.

The sequencing input was CD8+ T cells from PBMCs. The chain employs TRBV5-1 and TRBJ1-1; TRBD1 might be the D (5 bases). The TCR comes from a human donor with multiple sclerosis. CDR3 loop: CASSPLGPEAFF. DNA of the CDR3: TGCGCCAGCAGCCCTTTGGGGCCCGAAGCTTTCTTT.